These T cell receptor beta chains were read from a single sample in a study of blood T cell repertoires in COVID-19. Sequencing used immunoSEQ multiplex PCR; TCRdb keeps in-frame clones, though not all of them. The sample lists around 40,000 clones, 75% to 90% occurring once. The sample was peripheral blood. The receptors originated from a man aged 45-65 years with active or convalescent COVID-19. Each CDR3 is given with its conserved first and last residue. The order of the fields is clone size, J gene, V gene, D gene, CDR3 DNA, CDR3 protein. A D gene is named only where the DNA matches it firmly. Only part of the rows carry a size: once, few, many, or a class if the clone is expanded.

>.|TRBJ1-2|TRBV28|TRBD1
TGTGCCAGCAGTTCACCCGGGACAGTAACATATGGCTACACCTTC
CASSSPGTVTYGYTF
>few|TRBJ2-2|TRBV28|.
TGTGCCAGCATGCGGGGAATAGGACTCACCGGGGAGCTGTTTTTT
CASMRGIGLTGELFF
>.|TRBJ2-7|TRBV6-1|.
TGTGCCAGCAGTGACCGGGACATAGCCTCCTACGAGCAGTACTTC
CASSDRDIASYEQYF
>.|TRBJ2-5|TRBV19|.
TGTGCCAGTAGTTTCCCACAGGGATCGGGGGAGACCCAGTACTTC
CASSFPQGSGETQYF
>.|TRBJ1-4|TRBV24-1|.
TGTGCCACCAGTGATGCCCCCGGGAAGACTAATGAAAAACTGTTTTTT
CATSDAPGKTNEKLFF
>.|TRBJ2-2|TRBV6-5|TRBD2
TGTGCCAGCAGTTACACCGGGGGGGGAGGCACCGGGGAGCTGTTTTTT
CASSYTGGGGTGELFF
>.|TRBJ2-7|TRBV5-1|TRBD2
TGCGCCAGCAGCTTCTGGACTAGCGGGAGCTCCTACGAGCAGTACTTC
CASSFWTSGSSYEQYF
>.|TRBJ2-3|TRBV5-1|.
TGCGCCAGCAGCTCGGGGGGCGCGAGGGATACGCAGTATTTT
CASSSGGARDTQYF
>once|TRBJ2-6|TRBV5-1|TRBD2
TGCGCCAGCAGCGCCGGACTAGACCCAGCTGGGGCCAACGTCCTGACTTTC
CASSAGLDPAGANVLTF
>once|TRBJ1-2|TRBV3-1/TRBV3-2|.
TGTGCCAGCAGCCAAGACGTGAGAGTTAACTATGGCTACACCTTC
CASSQDVRVNYGYTF
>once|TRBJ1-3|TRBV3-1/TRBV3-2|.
TGTGCCAGCAGCCACACTAGGCTGCCGGCGTCGTCAAACACCATATATTTT
CASSHTRLPASSNTIYF
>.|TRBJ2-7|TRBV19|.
TGTGCCAGTAGTTTCAGTAGCGAAAGCTCCTACGAGCAGTACTTC
CASSFSSESSYEQYF
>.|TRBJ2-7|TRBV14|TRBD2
TGTGCCAGCAGCTTCAGACTAGCGGGAGTCTACGAGCAGTACTTC
CASSFRLAGVYEQYF
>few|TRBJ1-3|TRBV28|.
TGTGCCAGCTCCCAGTCGGGAAACACCATATATTTT
CASSQSGNTIYF
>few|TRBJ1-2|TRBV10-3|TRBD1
TGTGCAATCAGTGAGGCTGGGGACAGGGGGCGCGGTTACTATGGCTACACCTTC
CAISEAGDRGRGYYGYTF
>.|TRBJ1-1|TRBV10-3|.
TGTGCCATTAGGAGGGGTGACACTGAAGCTTTCTTT
CAIRRGDTEAFF
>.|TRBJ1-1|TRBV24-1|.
TGTGCCACCAGTGACTCTAGATACACTGAAGCTTTCTTT
CATSDSRYTEAFF
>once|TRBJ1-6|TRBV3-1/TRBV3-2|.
TGTGCCAGCAGCCCTGATCCTGACGGCGGTTCACCCCTCCACTTT
CASSPDPDGGSPLHF
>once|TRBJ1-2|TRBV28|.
TGTGCCAGCAGTTTGTTTTCCAGGGCGGATGGCTACACCTTC
CASSLFSRADGYTF
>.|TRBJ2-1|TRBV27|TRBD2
TGTGCCAGCAGTTTTTACGGGGGGGCAAATGAGCAGTTCTTC
CASSFYGGANEQFF
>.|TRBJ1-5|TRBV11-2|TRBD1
TGTGCCAGCAGCAAGGGACAGGGCCTCAATCAGCCCCAGCATTTT
CASSKGQGLNQPQHF
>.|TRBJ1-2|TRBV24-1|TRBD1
TGTGCCACCAGTGAGCGGACAGGTGGCTACACCTTC
CATSERTGGYTF